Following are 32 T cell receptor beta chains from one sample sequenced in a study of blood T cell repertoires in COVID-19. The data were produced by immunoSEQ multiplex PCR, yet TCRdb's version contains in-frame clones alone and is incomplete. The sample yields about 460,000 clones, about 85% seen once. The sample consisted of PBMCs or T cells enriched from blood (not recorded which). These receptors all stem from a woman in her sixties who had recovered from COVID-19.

The DNA of the CDR3 is TGTGCCAGCATGCCGGGACAGAATTACAATGAGCAGTTCTTC. Residues: CASMPGQNYNEQFF. The gene calls are TRBV18 and TRBJ2-1; TRBD1 matches at 7 bases. Germline V gives CDR1 KGHSH, CDR2 LQKENI. Unmatched junction bases numbered 8, after V lost 8 bases and J lost 4 bases. There are 14 residues in the CDR3.

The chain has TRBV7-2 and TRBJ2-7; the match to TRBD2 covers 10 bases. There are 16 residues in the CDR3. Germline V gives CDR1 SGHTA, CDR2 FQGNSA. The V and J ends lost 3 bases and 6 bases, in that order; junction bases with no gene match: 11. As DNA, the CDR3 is TGTGCCAGCAGCTTGGGTATAAGCGGGGGGGCCGGCGAGCAGTACGTC. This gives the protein CASSLGISGGAGEQYV.

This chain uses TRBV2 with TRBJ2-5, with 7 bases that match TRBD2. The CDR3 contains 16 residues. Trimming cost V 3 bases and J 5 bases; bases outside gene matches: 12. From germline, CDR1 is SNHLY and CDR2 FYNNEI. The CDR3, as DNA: TGTGCCAGCAGTGAGGCGACTAGCACCAAGGTGGAGACCCAGTACTTC. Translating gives CASSEATSTKVETQYF.

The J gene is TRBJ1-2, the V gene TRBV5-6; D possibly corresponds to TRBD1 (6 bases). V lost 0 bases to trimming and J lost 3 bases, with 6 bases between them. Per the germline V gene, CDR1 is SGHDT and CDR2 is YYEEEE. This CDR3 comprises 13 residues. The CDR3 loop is CASSLDRDYGYTF. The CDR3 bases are TGTGCCAGCAGCTTGGACAGGGACTATGGCTACACCTTC. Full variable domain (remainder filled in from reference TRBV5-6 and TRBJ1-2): DAGVTQSPTHLIKTRGQQVTLRCSPKSGHDTVSWYQQALGQGPQFIFQYYEEEERQRGNFPDRFSGHQFPNYSSELNVNALLLGDSALYLCASSLDRDYGYTFGSGTRLTVV.

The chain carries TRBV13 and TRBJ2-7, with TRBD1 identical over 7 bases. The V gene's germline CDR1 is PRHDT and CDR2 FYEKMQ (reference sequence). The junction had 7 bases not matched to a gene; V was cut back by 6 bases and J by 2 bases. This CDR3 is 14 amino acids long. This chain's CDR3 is CASSVQGETYEQYF. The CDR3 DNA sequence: TGTGCCAGCAGTGTCCAGGGGGAAACCTACGAGCAGTACTTC.

The CDR3 nucleotides read TGTGCCAGCAGCTCCCAGAAGACAGGTAACTATGGCTACACCTTC. The encoded protein is CASSSQKTGNYGYTF. The chain combines TRBV7-4 with TRBJ1-2, with D perhaps matching TRBD1 (6 bases). V lost 4 bases, J lost 1 base, and 13 bases lay in between. Germline values: CDR1 SGHVT, CDR2 SQSDAQ. The CDR3 extends over 15 amino acids.

CDR3 region: CASSPGTGGFTQYF. CDR3 nucleotides: TGCGCCAGCAGTCCCGGGACAGGGGGCTTTACGCAGTATTTT. The genes are TRBV10-1 and TRBJ2-3; TRBD1 agrees at 12 bases. After removal of 5 bases from V and 8 bases from J, the junction contained 5 bases not matched to a gene. The germline V gene encodes CDR1 WNHNN and CDR2 SYGVQD (reference sequence). The CDR3 runs to 14 residues.

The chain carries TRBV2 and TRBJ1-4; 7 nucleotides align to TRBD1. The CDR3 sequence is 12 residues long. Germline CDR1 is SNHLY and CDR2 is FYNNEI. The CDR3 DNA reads TGTACAGGACAGGCCTATAATGAAAAACTGTTTTTT. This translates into CTGQAYNEKLFF.

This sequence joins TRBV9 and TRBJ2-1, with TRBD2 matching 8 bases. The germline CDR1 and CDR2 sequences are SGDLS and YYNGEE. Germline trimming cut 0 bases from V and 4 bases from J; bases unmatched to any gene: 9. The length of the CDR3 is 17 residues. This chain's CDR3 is CASSVVPGGASYNEQFF. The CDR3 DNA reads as TGTGCCAGCAGCGTAGTCCCCGGGGGGGCCTCTTACAATGAGCAGTTCTTC. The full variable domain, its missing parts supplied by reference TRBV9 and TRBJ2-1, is DSGVTQTPKHLITATGQRVTLRCSPRSGDLSVYWYQQSLDQGLQFLIQYYNGEERAKGNILERFSAQQFPDLHSELNLSSLELGDSALYFCASSVVPGGASYNEQFFGPGTRLTVL.

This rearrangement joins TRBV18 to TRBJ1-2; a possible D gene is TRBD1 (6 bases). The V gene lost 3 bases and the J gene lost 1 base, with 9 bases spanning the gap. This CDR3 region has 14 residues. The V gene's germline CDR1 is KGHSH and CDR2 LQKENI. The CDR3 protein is CASSPKDSNYGYTF. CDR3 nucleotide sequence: TGTGCCAGCTCACCCAAGGACAGTAACTATGGCTACACCTTC.

Here the CDR3 DNA reads TGTGCCAGCAGGATCGCACAGTTTAGCAATCAGCCCCAGCATTTT. The encoded protein is CASRIAQFSNQPQHF. The chain carries TRBV6-5 and TRBJ1-5; D gene unclear. CDR1 MNHEY and CDR2 SVGAGI come from the germline V gene. V was cut by 6 bases and J by 0 bases, with 12 bases left in between. This CDR3 comprises 15 residues.

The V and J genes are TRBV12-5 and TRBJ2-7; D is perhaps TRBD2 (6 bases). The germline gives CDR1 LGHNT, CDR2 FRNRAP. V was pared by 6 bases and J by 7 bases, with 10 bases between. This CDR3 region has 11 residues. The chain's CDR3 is CASGTRGEQYV. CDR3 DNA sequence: TGTGCTAGTGGCACCCGGGGGGAGCAGTACGTC.

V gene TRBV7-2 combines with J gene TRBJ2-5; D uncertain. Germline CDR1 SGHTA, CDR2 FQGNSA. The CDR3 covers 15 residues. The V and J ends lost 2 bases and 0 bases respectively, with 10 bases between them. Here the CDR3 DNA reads TGTGCCAGCAGCTTACAGGAATCGTACCAAGAGACCCAGTACTTC. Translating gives CASSLQESYQETQYF.

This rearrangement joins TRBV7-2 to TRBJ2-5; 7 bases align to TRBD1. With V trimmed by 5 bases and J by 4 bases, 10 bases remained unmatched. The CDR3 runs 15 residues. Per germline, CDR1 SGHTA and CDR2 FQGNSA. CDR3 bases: TGTGCCAGCAGCAAGCAGACAGGGAAGGGAGAGACCCAGTACTTC. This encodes CASSKQTGKGETQYF.

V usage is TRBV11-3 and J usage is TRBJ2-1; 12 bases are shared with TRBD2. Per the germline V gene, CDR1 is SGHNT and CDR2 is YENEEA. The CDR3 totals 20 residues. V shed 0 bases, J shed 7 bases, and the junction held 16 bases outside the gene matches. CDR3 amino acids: CASSLDGSRVPTSGGNEQFF. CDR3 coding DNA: TGTGCCAGCAGCTTAGATGGTTCGAGAGTCCCGACTAGCGGGGGAAATGAGCAGTTCTTC.

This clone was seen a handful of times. The CDR3 sequence: CATSKTEQNEKLFF. CDR3 coding DNA: TGTGCGACTTCAAAGACAGAGCAGAATGAAAAACTGTTTTTT. The chain carries TRBV19 and TRBJ1-4, with a weak D call TRBD1 (5 bases). The CDR3 extends over 14 amino acids. Per germline, CDR1 LNHDA and CDR2 SQIVND (reference sequence).

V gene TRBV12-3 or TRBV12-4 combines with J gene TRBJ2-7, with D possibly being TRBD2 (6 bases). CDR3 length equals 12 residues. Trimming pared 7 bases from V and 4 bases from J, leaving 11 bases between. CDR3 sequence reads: CASTSAGYEQYF. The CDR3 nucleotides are TGTGCCAGCACGTCGGCGGGGTACGAGCAGTACTTC.

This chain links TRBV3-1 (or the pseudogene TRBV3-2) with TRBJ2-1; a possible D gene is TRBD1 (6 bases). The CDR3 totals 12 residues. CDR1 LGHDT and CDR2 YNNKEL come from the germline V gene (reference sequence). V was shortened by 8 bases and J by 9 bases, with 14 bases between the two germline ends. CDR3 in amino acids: CASGGLVGEQFF. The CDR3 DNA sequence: TGTGCCAGCGGGGGCCTCGTCGGTGAGCAGTTCTTC.

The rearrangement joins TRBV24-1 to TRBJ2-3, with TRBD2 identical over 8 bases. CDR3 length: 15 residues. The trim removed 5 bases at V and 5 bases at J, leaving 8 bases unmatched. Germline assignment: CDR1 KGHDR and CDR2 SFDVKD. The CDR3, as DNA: TGTGCCACCAGTGCCAACGGGGGGGTTGTAGATACGCAGTATTTT. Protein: CATSANGGVVDTQYF.

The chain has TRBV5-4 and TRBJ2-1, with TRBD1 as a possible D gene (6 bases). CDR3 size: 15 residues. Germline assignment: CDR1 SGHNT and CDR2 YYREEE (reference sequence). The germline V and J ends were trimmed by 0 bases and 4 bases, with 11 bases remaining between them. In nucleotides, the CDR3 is TGTGCCAGCAGCTTGGGTGCAGGGGATTACAATGAGCAGTTCTTC. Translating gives CASSLGAGDYNEQFF. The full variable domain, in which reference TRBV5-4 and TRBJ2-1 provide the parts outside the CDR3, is ETGVTQSPTHLIKTRGQQVTLRCSSQSGHNTVSWYQQALGQGPQFIFQYYREEENGRGNFPPRFSGLQFPNYSSELNVNALELDDSALYLCASSLGAGDYNEQFFGPGTRLTVL.

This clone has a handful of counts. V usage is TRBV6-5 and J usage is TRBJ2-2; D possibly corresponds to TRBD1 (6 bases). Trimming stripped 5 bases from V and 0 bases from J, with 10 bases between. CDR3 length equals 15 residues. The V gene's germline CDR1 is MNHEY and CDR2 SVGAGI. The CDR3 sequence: CASSKTGTNTGELFF. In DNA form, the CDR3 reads TGTGCCAGCAGTAAAACAGGGACGAACACCGGGGAGCTGTTTTTT.

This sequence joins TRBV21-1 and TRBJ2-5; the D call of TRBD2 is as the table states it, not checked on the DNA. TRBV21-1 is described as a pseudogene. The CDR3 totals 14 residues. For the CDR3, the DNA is TGTGCCAGCATGCGGGGGGTTCGGCAAGAGACCCAGTACTTC. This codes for CASMRGVRQETQYF.

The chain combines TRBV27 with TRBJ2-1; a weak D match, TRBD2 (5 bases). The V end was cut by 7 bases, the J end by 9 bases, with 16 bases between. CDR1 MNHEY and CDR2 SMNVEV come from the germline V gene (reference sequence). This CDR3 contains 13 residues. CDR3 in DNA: TGTGCCAGCATCTCCGAGGGAGTCGGTGAGCAGTTCTTC. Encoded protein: CASISEGVGEQFF.

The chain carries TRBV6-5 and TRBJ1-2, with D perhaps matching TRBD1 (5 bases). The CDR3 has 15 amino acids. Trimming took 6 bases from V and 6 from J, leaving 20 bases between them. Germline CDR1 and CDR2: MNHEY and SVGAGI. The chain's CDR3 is CASSPGFGRVDGYTF. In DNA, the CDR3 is TGTGCCAGCAGCCCCGGTTTTGGCAGGGTGGATGGCTACACCTTC.

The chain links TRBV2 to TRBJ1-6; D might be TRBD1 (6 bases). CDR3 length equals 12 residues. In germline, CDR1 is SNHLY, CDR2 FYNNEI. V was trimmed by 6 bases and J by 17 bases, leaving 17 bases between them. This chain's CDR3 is CASRNRAPGVHF. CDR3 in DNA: TGTGCCAGCAGAAACAGGGCCCCAGGAGTCCACTTT.

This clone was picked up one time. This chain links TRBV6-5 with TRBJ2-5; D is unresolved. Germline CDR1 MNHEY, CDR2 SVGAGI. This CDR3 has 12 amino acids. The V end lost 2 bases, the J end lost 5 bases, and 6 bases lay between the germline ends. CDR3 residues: CASSYDGETQYF. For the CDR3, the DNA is TGTGCCAGCAGTTACGACGGGGAGACCCAGTACTTC.

Here the CDR3 DNA reads TGTGCCAGCAGCTACCGGGGGGGCTCAGCTAATGAAAAACTGTTTTTT. Protein: CASSYRGGSANEKLFF. The rearrangement links TRBV13 to TRBJ1-4; perhaps TRBD1 as D (6 bases). Trimming left V 4 bases short and J 3 bases short, with 15 bases between. Germline CDR1 is PRHDT and CDR2 is FYEKMQ (reference sequence). The CDR3 extends over 16 amino acids.

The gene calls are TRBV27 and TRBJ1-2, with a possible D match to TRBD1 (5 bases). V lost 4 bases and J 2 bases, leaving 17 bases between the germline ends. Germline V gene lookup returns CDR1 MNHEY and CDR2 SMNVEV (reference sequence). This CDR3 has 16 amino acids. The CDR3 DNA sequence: TGTGCCAGCAGTTCCGCCCCCTATCAGGGAAACTATGGCTACACCTTC. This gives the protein CASSSAPYQGNYGYTF.

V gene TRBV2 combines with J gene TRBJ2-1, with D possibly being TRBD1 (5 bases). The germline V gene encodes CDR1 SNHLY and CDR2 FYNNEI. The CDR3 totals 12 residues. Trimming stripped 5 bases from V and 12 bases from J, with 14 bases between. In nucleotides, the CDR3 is TGTGCCAGCAGTTTTTCAGGGCTGGTGCAGTTCTTC. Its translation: CASSFSGLVQFF.

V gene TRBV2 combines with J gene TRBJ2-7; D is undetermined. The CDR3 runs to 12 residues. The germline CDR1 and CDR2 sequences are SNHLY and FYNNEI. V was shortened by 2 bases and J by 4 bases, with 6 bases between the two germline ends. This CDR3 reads CASSENQYEQYV. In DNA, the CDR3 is TGTGCCAGCAGTGAAAACCAGTACGAGCAGTACGTC.

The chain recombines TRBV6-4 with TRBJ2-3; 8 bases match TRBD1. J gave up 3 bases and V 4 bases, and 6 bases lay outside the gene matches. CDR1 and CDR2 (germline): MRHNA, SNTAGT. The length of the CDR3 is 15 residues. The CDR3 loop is CASSVSGGRTDTQYF. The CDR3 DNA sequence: TGTGCCAGCAGTGTTTCAGGGGGCAGAACAGATACGCAGTATTTT.

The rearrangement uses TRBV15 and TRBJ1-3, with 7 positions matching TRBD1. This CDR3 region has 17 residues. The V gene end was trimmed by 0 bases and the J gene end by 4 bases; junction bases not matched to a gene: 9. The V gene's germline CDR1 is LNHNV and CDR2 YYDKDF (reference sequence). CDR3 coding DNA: TGTGCCACCAGCAGAGATCCCGTCAGGGGGAAAGGAAACACCATATATTTT. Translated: CATSRDPVRGKGNTIYF. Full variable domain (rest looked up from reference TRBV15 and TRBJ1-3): DAMVIQNPRYQVTQFGKPVTLSCSQTLNHNVMYWYQQKSSQAPKLLFHYYDKDFNNEADTPDNFQSRRPNTSFCFLDIRSPGLGDTAMYLCATSRDPVRGKGNTIYFGEGSWLTVV.